The TCR beta chain described here comes from a study of beta chain features in type 1 diabetes. Notes on the study in general: Patients and controls would be equally affected if PCR favored shorter templates. Across all four CD4+ subsets, people with type 1 diabetes showed modestly shorter TCRB CDR3s.

Once sorted, every population was more than 98% pure. About this clone itself: Its specificity is unknown.

Expressed TCRB transcripts got sequenced, as all isolated RNA was reverse transcribed. The average output of naive, central memory and regulatory T cell samples was roughly 3.6 million reads. Data came from immunoSEQ multiplex PCR; TCRdb stores just in-frame clones and leaves some out. The sample lists fewer than 350,000 clones; 15% were seen once. Looked up from germline, CDR1 is ENHRY and CDR2 is SYGVKD. This CDR3 is 15 amino acids long. Losses at the gene ends were 5 bases for V and 5 bases for J; bases not matched to a gene: 8. V and J are TRBV10-3 and TRBJ1-2; 10 bases fit TRBD1. What was sequenced was naive CD4+ T cells from blood. The source of this sequence is a man younger than 35 with type 1 diabetes. In DNA form, the CDR3 reads TGTGCCATCAGTTCGAGACAGGGGGCGGGTTATGGCTACACCTTC. Translation: CAISSRQGAGYGYTF.